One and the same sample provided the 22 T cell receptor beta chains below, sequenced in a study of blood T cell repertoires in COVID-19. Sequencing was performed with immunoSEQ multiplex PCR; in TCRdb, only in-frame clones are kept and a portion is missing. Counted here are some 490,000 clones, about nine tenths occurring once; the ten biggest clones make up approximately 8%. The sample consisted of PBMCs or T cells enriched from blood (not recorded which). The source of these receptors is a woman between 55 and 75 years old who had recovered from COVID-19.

The CDR3 bases are TGTGCCAGCAGTGAAGCTCCCCTTCTTGACAGGGCTGGAAACACCATATATTTT. This translates into CASSEAPLLDRAGNTIYF. V gene TRBV6-1 combines with J gene TRBJ1-3, with 7 nucleotides matching TRBD1. Trimming cost V 0 bases and J 2 bases; bases outside gene matches: 10. Germline values: CDR1 MNHNS, CDR2 SASEGT. This CDR3 is 18 amino acids long.

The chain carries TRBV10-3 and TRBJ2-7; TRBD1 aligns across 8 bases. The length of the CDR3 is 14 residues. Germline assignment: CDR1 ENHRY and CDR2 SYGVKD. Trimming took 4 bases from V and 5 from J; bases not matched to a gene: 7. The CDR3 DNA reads TGTGCCATCAGTGGGCAGGGGGCTTTGGACGAGCAGTACTTC. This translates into CAISGQGALDEQYF.

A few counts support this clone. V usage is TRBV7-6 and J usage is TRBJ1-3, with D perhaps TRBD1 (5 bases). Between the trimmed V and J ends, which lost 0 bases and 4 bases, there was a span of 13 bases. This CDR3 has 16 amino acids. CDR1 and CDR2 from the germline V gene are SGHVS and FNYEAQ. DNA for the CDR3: TGTGCCAGCAGCTTAGCCTATGCGGCAGGGGGAAACACCATATATTTT. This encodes CASSLAYAAGGNTIYF.

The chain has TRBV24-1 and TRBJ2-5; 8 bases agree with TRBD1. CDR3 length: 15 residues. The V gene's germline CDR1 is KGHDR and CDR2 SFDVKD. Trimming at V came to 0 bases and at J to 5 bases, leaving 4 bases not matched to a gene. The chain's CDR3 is CATSDLGAGGETQYF. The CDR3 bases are TGTGCCACCAGTGATTTGGGCGCAGGGGGCGAGACCCAGTACTTC.

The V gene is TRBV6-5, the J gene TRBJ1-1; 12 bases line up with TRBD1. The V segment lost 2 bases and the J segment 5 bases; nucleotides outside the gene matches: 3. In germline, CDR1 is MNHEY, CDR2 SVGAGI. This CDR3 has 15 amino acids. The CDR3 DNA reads TGTGCCAGCAGTTACGGGACAGGGGGCAGAACTGAAGCTTTCTTT. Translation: CASSYGTGGRTEAFF.

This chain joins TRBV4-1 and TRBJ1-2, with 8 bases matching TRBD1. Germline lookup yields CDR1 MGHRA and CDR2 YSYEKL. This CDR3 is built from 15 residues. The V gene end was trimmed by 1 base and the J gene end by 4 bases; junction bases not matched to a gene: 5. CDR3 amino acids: CASSQATGASYGYTF. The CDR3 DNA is TGCGCCAGCAGCCAAGCGACAGGGGCCTCCTATGGCTACACCTTC.

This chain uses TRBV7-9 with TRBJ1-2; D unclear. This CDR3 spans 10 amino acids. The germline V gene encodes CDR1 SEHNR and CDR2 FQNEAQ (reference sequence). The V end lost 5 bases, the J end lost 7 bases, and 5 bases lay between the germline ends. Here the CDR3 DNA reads TGTGCCAGCAGCCTCGGTGGCTACACCTTC. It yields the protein CASSLGGYTF.

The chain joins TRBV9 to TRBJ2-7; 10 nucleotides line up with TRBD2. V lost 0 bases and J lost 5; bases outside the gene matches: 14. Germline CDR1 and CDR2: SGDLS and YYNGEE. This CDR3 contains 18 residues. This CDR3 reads CASSVVRPKRGGLNEQYF. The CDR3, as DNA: TGTGCCAGCAGCGTAGTACGACCAAAGCGGGGGGGCCTCAACGAGCAGTACTTC.

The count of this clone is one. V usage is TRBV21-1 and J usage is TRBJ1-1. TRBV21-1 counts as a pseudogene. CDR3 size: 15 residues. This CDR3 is CASSKNGRGGTEAFF. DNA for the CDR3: TGTGCCAGCAGCAAAAACGGACGGGGAGGCACTGAAGCTTTCTTT.

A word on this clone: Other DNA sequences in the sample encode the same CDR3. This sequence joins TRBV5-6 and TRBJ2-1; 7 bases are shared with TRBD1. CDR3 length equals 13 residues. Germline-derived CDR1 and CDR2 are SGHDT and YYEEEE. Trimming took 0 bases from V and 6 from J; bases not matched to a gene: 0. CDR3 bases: TGTGCCAGCAGCTTGGCAGGGGGCAATGAGCAGTTCTTC. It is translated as CASSLAGGNEQFF.

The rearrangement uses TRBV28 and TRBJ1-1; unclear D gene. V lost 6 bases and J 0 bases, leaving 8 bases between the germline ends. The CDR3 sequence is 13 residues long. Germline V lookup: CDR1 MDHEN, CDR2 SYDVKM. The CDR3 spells CASSPPMNTEAFF. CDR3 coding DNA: TGTGCCAGCAGCCCACCTATGAACACTGAAGCTTTCTTT.

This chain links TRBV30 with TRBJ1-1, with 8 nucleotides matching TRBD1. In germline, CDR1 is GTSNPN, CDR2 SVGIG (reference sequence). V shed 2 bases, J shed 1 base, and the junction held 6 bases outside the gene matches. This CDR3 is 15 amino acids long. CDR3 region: CAWSSKDRGNTEAFF. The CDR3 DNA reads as TGTGCCTGGAGTTCCAAAGACAGGGGGAACACTGAAGCTTTCTTT.

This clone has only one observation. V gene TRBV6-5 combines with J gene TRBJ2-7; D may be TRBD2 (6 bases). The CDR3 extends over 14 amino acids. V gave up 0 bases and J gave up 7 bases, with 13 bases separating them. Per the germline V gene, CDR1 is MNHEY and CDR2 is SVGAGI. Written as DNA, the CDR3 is TGTGCCAGCAGTTACTCGCGTGGGGGGAGGGAGCAGTACGTC. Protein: CASSYSRGGREQYV.

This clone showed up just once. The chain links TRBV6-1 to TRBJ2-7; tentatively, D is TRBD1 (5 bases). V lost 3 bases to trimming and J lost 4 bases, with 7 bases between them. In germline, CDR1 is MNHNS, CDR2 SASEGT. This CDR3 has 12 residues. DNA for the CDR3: TGTGCCAGCAGTGATGGGGCTTACGAGCAGTACTTC. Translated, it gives CASSDGAYEQYF.

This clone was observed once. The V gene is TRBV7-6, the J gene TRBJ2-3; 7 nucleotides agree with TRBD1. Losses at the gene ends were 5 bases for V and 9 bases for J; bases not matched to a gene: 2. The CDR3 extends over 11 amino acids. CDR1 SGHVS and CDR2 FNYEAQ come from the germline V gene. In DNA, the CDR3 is TGTGCCAGCAGCAAGGACAGGACGCAGTATTTT. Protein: CASSKDRTQYF.

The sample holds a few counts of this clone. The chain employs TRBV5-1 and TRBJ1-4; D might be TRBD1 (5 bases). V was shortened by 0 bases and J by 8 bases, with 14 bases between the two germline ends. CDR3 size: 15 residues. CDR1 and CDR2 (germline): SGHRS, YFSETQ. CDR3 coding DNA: TGCGCCAGCAGCTTGGTAGGGGAGGGCCCCGAAAAACTGTTTTTT. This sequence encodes CASSLVGEGPEKLFF.

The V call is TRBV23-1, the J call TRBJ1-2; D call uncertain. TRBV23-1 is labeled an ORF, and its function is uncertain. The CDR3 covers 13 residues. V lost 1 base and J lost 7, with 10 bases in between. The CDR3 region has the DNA TGCGCCAGCAGTCAATTACGAAGAGTTGGCTACACCTTC. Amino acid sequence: CASSQLRRVGYTF.

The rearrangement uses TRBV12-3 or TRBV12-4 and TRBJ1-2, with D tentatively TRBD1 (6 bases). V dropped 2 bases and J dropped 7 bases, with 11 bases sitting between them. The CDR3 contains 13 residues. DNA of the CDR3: TGTGCCAGCAGTTTATCAGGGGTCGGTGGCTACACCTTC. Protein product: CASSLSGVGGYTF.

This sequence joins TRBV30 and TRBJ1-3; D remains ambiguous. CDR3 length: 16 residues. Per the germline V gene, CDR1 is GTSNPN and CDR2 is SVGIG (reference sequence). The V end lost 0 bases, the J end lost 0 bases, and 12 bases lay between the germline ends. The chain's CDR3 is CAWSVGGGDSGNTIYF. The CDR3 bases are TGTGCCTGGAGTGTAGGTGGCGGCGACTCTGGAAACACCATATATTTT.

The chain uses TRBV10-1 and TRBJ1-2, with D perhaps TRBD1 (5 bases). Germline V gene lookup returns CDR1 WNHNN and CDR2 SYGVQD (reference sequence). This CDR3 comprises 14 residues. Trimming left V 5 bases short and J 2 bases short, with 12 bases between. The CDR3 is CASSPGVGNYGYTF. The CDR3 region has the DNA TGCGCCAGCAGTCCGGGGGTGGGCAACTATGGCTACACCTTC.

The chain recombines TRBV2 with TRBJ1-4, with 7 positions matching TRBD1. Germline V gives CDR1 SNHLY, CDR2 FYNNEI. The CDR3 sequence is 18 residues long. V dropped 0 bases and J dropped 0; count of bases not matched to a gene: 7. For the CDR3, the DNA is TGTGCCAGCAGTGAAGCGGAGACAGGGAAAACAACTAATGAAAAACTGTTTTTT. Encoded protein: CASSEAETGKTTNEKLFF.

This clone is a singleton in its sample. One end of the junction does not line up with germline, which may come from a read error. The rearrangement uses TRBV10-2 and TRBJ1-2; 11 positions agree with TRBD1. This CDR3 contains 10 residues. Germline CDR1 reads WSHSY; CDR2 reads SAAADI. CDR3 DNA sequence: TGCGCCAGCGGACAGGGGGCGCCTATCTTC. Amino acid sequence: CASGQGAPIF.